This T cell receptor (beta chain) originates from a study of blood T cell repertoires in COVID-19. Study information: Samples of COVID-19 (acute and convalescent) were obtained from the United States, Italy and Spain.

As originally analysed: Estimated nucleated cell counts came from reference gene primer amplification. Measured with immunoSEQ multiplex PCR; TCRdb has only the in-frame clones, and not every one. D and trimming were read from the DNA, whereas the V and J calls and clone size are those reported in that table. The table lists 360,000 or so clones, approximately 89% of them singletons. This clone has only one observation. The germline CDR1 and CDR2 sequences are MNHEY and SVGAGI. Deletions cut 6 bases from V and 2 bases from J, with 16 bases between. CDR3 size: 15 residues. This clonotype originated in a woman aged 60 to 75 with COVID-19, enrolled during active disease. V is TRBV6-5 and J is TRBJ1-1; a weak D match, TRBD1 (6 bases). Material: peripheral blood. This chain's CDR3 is CASSSHRVRNTEAFF. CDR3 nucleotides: TGTGCCAGCAGCTCTCACAGGGTTCGAAACACTGAAGCTTTCTTT.